The 7 T cell receptor beta chains in this list originate from one sample, sequenced in a study of blood T cell repertoires in COVID-19. Some clones are missing from TCRdb's copy, which holds only in-frame ones; the method was immunoSEQ multiplex PCR. The sample yields 60,000 to 80,000 clones, 70% to 90% seen once. Sequences were obtained from peripheral blood. Receptors originate from an elderly woman with acute or convalescent COVID-19.

The rearrangement links TRBV19 to TRBJ2-3, with 7 bases aligning to TRBD2. The junction had 11 bases not matched to a gene; V was cut back by 6 bases and J by 2 bases. Germline V lookup: CDR1 LNHDA, CDR2 SQIVND (reference sequence). The CDR3 spans 16 residues. CDR3 protein: CASSWNLAATTDTQYF. CDR3 nucleotides: TGTGCCAGTAGCTGGAACCTAGCGGCAACCACAGATACGCAGTATTTT.

This clone has only a few counts. The genes are TRBV19 and TRBJ2-2; the D gene is possibly TRBD1 (6 bases). Germline-derived CDR1 and CDR2 are LNHDA and SQIVND (reference sequence). CDR3 length: 17 amino acids. Trimming took 3 bases from V and 5 from J, leaving 19 bases between them. CDR3 DNA: TGTGCCAGTAGTATCAGGGGTGCCAGGGGCGGAACCGGGGAGCTGTTTTTT. It translates to CASSIRGARGGTGELFF.

V gene TRBV4-2 combines with J gene TRBJ2-2; 12 nucleotides match TRBD1. This CDR3 region has 18 residues. Losses at the gene ends were 0 bases for V and 6 bases for J; bases not matched to a gene: 8. CDR1 is LGHNA and CDR2 is YNFKEQ in the germline V gene. The CDR3 region is CASSQEGGQGAVPGELFF. The CDR3 DNA reads TGTGCCAGCAGCCAAGAGGGGGGACAGGGGGCCGTGCCCGGGGAGCTGTTTTTT.

CDR3 residues: CASSSSLGSTDTQYF. The DNA for the CDR3 is TGCGCCAGCAGCTCATCCCTCGGGAGCACAGATACGCAGTATTTT. The V and J genes are TRBV5-1 and TRBJ2-3, with unresolved D. V was shortened by 3 bases and J by 0 bases, with 11 bases between the two germline ends. Germline V lookup: CDR1 SGHRS, CDR2 YFSETQ. This CDR3 spans 15 amino acids.

V usage is TRBV28 and J usage is TRBJ1-5; possibly TRBD1 for D (6 bases). This CDR3 comprises 12 residues. Germline values: CDR1 MDHEN, CDR2 SYDVKM. V gave up 10 bases and J gave up 9 bases, with 16 bases separating them. DNA of the CDR3: TGTGCCACCAGGCCGGGGGGCGGGCCCCAGCATTTT. Its translation: CATRPGGGPQHF.

This clone has just a few counts. The V call is TRBV7-2, the J call TRBJ2-5; 7 bases agree with TRBD1. This CDR3 contains 15 residues. V shed 3 bases, J shed 4 bases, and the junction held 8 bases outside the gene matches. The germline V gene has CDR1 SGHTA and CDR2 FQGNSA. CDR3 protein: CASSLSQGVRETQYF. In DNA form, the CDR3 reads TGTGCCAGCAGCTTGAGCCAGGGGGTTCGAGAGACCCAGTACTTC.

Only one count was recorded for this clone. The chain combines TRBV5-1 with TRBJ2-5; D is possibly TRBD1 (5 bases). The CDR3 covers 15 residues. V was clipped by 0 bases and J by 9 bases, with 18 bases between them. CDR1 is SGHRS and CDR2 is YFSETQ in the germline V gene. The CDR3 loop is CASSLGAGNSIPQYF. The DNA of the CDR3 is TGCGCCAGCAGCTTGGGGGCAGGGAACTCGATACCCCAGTACTTC. Based on the CDR3 plus reference TRBV5-1 and TRBJ2-5, the full variable domain is KAGVTQTPRYLIKTRGQQVTLSCSPISGHRSVSWYQQTPGQGLQFLFEYFSETQRNKGNFPGRFSGRQFSNSRSEMNVSTLELGDSALYLCASSLGAGNSIPQYFGPGTRLLVL.